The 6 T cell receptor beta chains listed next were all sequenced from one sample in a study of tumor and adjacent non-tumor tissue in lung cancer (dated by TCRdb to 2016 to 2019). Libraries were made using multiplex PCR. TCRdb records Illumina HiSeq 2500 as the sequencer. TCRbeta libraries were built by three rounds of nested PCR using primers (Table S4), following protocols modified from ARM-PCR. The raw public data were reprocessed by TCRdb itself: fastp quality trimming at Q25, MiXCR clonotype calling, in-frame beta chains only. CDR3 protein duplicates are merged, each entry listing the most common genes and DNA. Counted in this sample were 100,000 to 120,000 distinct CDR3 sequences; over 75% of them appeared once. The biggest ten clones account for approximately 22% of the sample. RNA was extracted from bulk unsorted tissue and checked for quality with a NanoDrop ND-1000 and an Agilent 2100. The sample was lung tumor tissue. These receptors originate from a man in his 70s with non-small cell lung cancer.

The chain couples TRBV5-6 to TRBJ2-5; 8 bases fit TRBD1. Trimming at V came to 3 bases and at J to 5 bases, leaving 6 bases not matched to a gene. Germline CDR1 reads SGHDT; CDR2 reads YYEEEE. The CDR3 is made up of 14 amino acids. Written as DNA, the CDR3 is TGTGCCAGCAGCTACCCGACAGGGGAGGAGACCCAGTACTTC. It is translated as CASSYPTGEETQYF.

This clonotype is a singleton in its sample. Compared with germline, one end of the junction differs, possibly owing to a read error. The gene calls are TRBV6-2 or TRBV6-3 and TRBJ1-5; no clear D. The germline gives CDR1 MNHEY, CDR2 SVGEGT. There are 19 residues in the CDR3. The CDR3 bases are TGTGCCAGCAGTCACTCGATTGGTGGTACAAGAGCGAGCAATCAGCCCCAGCATTTT. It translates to CASSHSIGGTRASNQPQHF.

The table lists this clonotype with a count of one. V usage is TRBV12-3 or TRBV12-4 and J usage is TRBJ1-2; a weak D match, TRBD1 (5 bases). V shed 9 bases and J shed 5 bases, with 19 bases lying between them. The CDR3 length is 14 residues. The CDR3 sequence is CASSPTRDVYGYTF. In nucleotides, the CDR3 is TGTGCCAGTAGCCCAACCCGGGACGTATATGGCTACACCTTC.

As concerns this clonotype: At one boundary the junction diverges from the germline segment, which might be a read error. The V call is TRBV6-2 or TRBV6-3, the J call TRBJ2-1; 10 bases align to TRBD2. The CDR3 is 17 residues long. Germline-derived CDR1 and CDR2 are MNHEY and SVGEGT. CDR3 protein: CASNYSLSGRAINEQFF. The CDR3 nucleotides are TGTGCCAGCAATTACTCGTTAAGCGGGAGGGCCATTAATGAGCAGTTCTTC.

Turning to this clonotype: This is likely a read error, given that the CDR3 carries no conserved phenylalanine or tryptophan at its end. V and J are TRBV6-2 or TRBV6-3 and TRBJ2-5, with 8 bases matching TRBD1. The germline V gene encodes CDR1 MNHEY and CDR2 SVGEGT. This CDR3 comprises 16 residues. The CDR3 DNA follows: TGTACCAGCAATTACCACGGACAGGGCCCCCAAGAGACCCAGTACTGC. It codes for CTSNYHGQGPQETQYC.

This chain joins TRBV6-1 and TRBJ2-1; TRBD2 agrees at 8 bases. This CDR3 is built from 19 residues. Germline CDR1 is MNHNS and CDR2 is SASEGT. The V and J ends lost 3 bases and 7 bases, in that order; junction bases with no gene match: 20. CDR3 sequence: CASSEIGTRGRGVRNEQFF. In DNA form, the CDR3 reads TGTGCCAGCAGTGAGATTGGGACTAGAGGGAGGGGGGTGAGGAATGAGCAGTTCTTC.